These T cell receptor beta chains were read from a single sample in a study of T cells in Graves' hyperthyroidism and ophthalmopathy. TCRdb reanalysed the multiplex PCR reads using MiXCR and keeps one entry per CDR3 protein. The top ten clones hold about 43% of a sample with about 500,000 distinct CDR3 sequences, 40% to 50% of them seen once. The source material was peripheral blood or thyroid tissue (not recorded which). The origin of the receptors is an adult woman with Graves' disease, either hyperthyroidism or ophthalmopathy (not recorded which). CDR3s include the opening cysteine and the closing phenylalanine or tryptophan.

v_call cdr3_aa
TRBV7-2 CASSFSTGRYQETQYF
TRBV29-1 CSVAGGTPYEQYF
TRBV20-1 CSAPRAGEQYF
TRBV20-1 CSARGGSPETQYF
TRBV12-3/TRBV12-4 CASSLTSGTGELFF
TRBV24-1 CATSDSPGITGELFF
TRBV2 CASSESESREGQPQHF
TRBV19 CASSIDRARPSTDTQYF
TRBV10-3 CAISERGGTGLSGANVLTF
TRBV9 CASSVDIQETQYF
TRBV11-3 CASSLDRQGFQPQHF
TRBV28 CASKGQRNQPQHF
TRBV24-1 CATSPRDRGNSPLHF
TRBV10-2 CASRAGQRGGWYF
TRBV20-1 CSAGGQEPYEQYF
TRBV9 CASSVVTANTEAFF
TRBV25-1 CASRGGYEQYF
TRBV19 CASHFLGAANTGELFF
TRBV7-2 CASSLRGPLGLGKLFF
TRBV7-7 CASSLEGTGVQETQYF
TRBV3-1 CASSEYDGGIGELFF
TRBV4-1 CASSQQTGASYGYTF
TRBV4-3 CASSRLQGARQETQYF
TRBV10-3 CAISAGASGSSEQYF
TRBV13 CASSFSTGGPGNTIYF
TRBV7-2 CASSAPQTRYGNTIYF
TRBV10-2 CASSWNSYEQYF
TRBV7-9 CASSRPSGTSYGYTF
TRBV10-3 CATGTDTHKPQHF
TRBV2 CASSGGENEQFF
TRBV10-3 CASSQIGEGYTF